Detailed here is one T cell receptor beta chain. Its matching antigen is unknown. Blood sampling took place at baseline, cycle 4 day 1, and cycle 7 day 1. The sample is drawn from a study of OX40 agonist ivuxolimab in advanced cancers. About the study: The group had a mean age of about 60 years, ranged from roughly 23 to 79, and was 80% to 85% male. Findings and caveats of the study: The 0.1-3.0 mg/kg partial responders had among the lowest clonal expansion. In CD8+ T cells, expanded clones were on average more numerous than in CD4+.

In germline, CDR1 is SGHTA, CDR2 FQGTGA. CDR3 size: 14 residues. Trimming took off 2 bases at V and 7 bases at J, with 14 bases between the two ends. Using immunoSEQ multiplex PCR, the repertoire was profiled, and TCRdb retains in-frame clones only, with some absent. This table holds tens of thousands of clones, 84% found once. Sequenced material: CD4+ or CD8+ T cells sorted from blood, taken in a trial of the OX40 agonist ivuxolimab. This chain connects TRBV7-3 to TRBJ1-1; D perhaps matches TRBD1 (5 bases). The clonotype originates from an adult with an advanced solid tumor such as melanoma, head and neck, liver or kidney cancer. In nucleotides, the CDR3 is TGTGCCAGCAGCTTAGGCCGGGGTCAGGGTGAAGCTTTCTTT. It specifies CASSLGRGQGEAFF. Using reference TRBV7-3 and TRBJ1-1 for the parts outside the CDR3, the full variable domain is GAGVSQTPSNKVTEKGKYVELRCDPISGHTALYWYRQSLGQGPEFLIYFQGTGAADDSGLPNDRFFAVRPEGSVSTLKIQRTERGDSAVYLCASSLGRGQGEAFFGQGTRLTVV.